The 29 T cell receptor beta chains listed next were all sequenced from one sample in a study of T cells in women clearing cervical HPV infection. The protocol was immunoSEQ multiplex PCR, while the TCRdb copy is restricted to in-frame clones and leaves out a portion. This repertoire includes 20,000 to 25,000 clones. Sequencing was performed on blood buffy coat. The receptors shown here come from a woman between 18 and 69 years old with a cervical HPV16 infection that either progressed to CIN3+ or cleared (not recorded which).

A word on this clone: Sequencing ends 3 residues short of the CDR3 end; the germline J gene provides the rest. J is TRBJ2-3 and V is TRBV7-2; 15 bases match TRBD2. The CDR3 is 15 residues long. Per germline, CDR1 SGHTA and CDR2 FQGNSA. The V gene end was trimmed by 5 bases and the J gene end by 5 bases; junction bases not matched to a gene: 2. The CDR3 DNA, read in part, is TGTGCCAGCAGCCCGGGACTAGCGGGAGGAGATACG. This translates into CASSPGLAGGDT. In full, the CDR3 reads CASSPGLAGGDTQYF. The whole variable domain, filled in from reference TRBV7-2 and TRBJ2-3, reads GAGVSQSPSNKVTEKGKDVELRCDPISGHTALYWYRQSLGQGLEFLIYFQGNSAPDKSGLPSDRFSAERTGGSVSTLTIQRTQQEDSAVYLCASSPGLAGGDTQYFGPGTRLTVL.

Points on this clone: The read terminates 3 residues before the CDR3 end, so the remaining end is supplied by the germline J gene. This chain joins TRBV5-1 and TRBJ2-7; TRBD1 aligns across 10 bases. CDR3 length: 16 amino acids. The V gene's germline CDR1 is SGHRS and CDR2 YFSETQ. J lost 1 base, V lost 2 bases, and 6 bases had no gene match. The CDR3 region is CASSFLDRGRSYEQYF. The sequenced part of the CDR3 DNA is TGCGCCAGCAGCTTCCTTGACAGGGGGCGATCCTACGAG.

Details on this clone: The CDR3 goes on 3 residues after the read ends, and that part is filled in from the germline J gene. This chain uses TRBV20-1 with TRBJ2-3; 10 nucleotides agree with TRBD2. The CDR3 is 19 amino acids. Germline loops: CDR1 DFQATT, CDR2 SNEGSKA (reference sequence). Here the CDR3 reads CSARDRIRTRTSGGETQYF. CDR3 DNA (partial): TGCAGTGCTAGAGACAGAATTAGAACTCGGACTAGCGGAGGGGAGACG.

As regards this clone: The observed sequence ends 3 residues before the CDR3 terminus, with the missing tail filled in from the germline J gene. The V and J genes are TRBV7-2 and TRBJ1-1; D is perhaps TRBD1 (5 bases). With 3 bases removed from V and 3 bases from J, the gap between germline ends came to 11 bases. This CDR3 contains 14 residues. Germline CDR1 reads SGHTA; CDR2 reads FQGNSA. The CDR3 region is CASSFNRGDTEAFF. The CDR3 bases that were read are TGTGCCAGCAGCTTTAATCGGGGGGACACTGAA. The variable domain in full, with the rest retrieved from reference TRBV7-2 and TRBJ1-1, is GAGVSQSPSNKVTEKGKDVELRCDPISGHTALYWYRQSLGQGLEFLIYFQGNSAPDKSGLPSDRFSAERTGGSVSTLTIQRTQQEDSAVYLCASSFNRGDTEAFFGQGTRLTVV.

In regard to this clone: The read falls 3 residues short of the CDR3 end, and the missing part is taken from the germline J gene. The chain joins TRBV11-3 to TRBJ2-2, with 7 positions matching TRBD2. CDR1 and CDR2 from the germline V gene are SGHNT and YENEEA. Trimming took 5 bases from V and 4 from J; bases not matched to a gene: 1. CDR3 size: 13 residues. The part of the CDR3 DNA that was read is TGTGCCAGCAGCAGACTAGCCACCGGGGAG. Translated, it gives CASSRLATGE. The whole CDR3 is CASSRLATGELFF.

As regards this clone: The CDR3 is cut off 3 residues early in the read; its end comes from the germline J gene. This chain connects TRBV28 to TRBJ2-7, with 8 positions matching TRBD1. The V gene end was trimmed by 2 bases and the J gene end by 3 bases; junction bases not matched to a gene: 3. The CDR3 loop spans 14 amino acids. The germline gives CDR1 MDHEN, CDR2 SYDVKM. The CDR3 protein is CASSLPGQGYEQYF. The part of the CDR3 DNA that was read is TGTGCCAGCAGTTTACCCGGACAGGGCTACGAG.

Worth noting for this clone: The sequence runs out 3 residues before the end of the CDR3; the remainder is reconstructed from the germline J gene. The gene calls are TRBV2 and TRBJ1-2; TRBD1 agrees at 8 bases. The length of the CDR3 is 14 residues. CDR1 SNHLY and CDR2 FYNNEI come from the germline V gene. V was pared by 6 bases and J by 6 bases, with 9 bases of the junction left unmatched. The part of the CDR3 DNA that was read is TGTGCCAGCAGAGTGGGACAGGCATCAAATGGC. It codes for CASRVGQASNG. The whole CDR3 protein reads CASRVGQASNGYTF.

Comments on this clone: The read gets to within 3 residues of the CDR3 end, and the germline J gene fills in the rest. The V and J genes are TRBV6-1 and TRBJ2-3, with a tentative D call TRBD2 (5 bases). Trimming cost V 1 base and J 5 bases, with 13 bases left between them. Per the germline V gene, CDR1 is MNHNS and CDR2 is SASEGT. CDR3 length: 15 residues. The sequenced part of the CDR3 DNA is TGTGCCAGCAGTGAAGATTGGAGCGGAATAGATACG. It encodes CASSEDWSGIDT. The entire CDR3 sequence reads CASSEDWSGIDTQYF.

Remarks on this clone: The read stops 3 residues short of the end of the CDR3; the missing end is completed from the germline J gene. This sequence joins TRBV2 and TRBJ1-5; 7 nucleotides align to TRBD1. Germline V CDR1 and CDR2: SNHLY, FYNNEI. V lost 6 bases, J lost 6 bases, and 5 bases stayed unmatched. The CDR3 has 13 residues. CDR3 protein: CASRVDRAQPQHF. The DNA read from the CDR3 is TGTGCCAGCAGGGTAGACAGGGCTCAGCCC.

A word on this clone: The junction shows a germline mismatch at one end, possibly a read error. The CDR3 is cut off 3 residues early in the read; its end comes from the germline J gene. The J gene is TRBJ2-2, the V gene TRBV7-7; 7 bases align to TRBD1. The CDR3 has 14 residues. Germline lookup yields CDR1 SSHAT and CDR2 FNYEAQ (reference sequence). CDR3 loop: CASSLDRVAGELFF. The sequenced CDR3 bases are TGTGCTAGCAGCTTAGACAGGGTGGCCGGGGAG.

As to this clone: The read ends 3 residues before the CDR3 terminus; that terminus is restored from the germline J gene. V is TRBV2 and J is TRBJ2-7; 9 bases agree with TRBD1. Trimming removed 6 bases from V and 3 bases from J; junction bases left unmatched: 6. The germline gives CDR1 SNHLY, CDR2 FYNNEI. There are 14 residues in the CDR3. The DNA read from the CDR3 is TGTGCCAGCAGCTTACAGGGGGCCGTCTACGAG. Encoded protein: CASSLQGAVYE. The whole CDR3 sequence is CASSLQGAVYEQYF.

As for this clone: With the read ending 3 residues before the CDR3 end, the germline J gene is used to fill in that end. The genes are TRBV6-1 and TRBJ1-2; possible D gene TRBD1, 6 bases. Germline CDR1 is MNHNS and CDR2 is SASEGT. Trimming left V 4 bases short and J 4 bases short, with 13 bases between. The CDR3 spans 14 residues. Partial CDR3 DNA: TGTGCCAGCAGTGCCCCAGGGGATTCCTATGGC. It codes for CASSAPGDSYG. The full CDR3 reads CASSAPGDSYGYTF.

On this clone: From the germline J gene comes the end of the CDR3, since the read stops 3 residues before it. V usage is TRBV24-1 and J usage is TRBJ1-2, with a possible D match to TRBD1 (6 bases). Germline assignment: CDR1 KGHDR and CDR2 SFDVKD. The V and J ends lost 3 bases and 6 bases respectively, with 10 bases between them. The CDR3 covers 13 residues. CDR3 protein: CATSDVQGNGYTF. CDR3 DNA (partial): TGTGCCACCAGTGATGTCCAGGGGAATGGC.

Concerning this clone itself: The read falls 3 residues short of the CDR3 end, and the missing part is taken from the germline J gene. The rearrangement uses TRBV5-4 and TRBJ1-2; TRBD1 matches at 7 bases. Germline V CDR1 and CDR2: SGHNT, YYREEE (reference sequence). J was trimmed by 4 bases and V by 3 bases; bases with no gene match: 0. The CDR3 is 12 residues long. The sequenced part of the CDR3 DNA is TGTGCCAGCAGCTCAGGGGGCTATGGC. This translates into CASSSGGYG. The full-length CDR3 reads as CASSSGGYGYTF.

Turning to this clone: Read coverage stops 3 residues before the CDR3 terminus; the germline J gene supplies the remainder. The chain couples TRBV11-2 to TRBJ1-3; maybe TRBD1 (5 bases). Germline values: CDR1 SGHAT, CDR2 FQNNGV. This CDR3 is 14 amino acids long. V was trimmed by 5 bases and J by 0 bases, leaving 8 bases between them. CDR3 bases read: TGTGCCAGCAGCCCAGGGCACTCTGGAAACACC. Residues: CASSPGHSGNT. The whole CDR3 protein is CASSPGHSGNTIYF. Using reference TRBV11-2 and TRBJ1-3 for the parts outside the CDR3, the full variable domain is EAGVAQSPRYKIIEKRQSVAFWCNPISGHATLYWYQQILGQGPKLLIQFQNNGVVDDSQLPKDRFSAERLKGVDSTLKIQPAKLEDSAVYLCASSPGHSGNTIYFGEGSWLTVV.

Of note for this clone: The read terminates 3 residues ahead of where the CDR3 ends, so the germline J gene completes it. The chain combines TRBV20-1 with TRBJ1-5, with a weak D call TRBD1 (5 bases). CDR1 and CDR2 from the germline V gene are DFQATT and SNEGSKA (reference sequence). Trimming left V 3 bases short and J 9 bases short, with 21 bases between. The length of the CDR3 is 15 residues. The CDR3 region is CSASGTEPLPGPQHF. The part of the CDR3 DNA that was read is TGCAGTGCTAGCGGGACTGAACCTTTGCCAGGGCCC.

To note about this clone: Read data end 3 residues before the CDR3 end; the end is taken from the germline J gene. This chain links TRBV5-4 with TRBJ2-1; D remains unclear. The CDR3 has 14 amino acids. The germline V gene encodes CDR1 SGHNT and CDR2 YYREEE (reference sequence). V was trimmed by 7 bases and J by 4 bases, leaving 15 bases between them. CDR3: CASYQSSNYNEQFF. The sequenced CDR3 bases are TGTGCCAGCTACCAAAGTAGCAATTACAATGAG. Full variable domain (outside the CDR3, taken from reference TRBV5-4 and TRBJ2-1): ETGVTQSPTHLIKTRGQQVTLRCSSQSGHNTVSWYQQALGQGPQFIFQYYREEENGRGNFPPRFSGLQFPNYSSELNVNALELDDSALYLCASYQSSNYNEQFFGPGTRLTVL.

The sequenced part of the CDR3 DNA is TGTGCCAGCAGCTTAACCGCTAGCGGGAGGCCCGGTGAG. This gives the protein CASSLTASGRPGE. From start to end, the CDR3 is CASSLTASGRPGEQFF. This chain joins TRBV7-6 and TRBJ2-1; 11 positions match TRBD2. The read ends 3 residues shy of where the CDR3 ends; the end is completed using the germline J gene. The CDR3 runs to 16 residues. The V gene end was trimmed by 2 bases and the J gene end by 9 bases; junction bases not matched to a gene: 9. Germline CDR1 reads SGHVS; CDR2 reads FNYEAQ. The whole variable domain, filled in from reference TRBV7-6 and TRBJ2-1, reads GAGVSQSPRYKVTKRGQDVALRCDPISGHVSLYWYRQALGQGPEFLTYFNYEAQQDKSGLPNDRFSAERPEGSISTLTIQRTEQRDSAMYRCASSLTASGRPGEQFFGPGTRLTVL.

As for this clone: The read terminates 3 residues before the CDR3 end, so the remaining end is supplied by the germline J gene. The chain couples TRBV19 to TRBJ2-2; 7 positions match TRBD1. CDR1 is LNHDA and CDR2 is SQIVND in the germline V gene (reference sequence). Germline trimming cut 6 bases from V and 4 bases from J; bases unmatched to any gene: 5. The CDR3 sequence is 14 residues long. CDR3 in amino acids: CASSIQGRTGELFF. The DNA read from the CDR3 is TGTGCCAGTAGCATACAGGGGCGCACCGGGGAG.

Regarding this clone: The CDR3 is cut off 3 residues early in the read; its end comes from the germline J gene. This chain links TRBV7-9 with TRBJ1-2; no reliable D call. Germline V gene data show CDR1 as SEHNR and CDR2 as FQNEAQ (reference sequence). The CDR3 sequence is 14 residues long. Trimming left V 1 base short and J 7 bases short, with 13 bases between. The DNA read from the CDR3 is TGTGCCAGCAGCTTAGTGGGTGGTGAGGGTGGC. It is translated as CASSLVGGEGG. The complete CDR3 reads CASSLVGGEGGYTF.

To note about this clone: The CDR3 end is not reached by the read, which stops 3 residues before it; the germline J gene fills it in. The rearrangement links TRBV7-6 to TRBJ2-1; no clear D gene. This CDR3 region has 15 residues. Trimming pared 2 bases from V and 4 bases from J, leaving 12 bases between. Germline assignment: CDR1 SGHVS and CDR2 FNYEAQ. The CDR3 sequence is CASSLKGPEYNEQFF. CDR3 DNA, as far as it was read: TGTGCCAGCAGCTTAAAGGGCCCCGAGTACAATGAG.

The DNA read from the CDR3 is TGTGCCAGTAGTATATCCCCAACTAGCGGGGAG. It codes for CASSISPTSGE. The entire CDR3 sequence reads CASSISPTSGELFF. The rearrangement links TRBV19 to TRBJ2-2; D may be TRBD2 (5 bases). The read ends 3 residues shy of where the CDR3 ends; the end is completed using the germline J gene. CDR3 length equals 14 residues. Germline CDR1 is LNHDA and CDR2 is SQIVND (reference sequence). The V end was cut by 2 bases, the J end by 7 bases, with 11 bases between.

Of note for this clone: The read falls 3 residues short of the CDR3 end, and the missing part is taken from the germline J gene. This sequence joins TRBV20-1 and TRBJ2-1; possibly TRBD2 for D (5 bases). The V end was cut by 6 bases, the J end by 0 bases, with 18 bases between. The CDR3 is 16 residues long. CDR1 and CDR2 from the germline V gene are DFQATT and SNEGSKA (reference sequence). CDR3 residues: CSAYGLGSSSYNEQFF. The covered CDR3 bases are TGCAGTGCCTATGGACTGGGCAGCAGCTCCTACAATGAG.

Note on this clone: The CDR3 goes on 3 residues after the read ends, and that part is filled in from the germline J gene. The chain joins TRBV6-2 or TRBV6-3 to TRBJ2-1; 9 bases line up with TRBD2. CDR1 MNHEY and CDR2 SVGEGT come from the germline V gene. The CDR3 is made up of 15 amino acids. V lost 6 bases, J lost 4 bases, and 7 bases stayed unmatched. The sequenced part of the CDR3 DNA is TGTGCCAGCAGAAATAGCGGGAGTTCTTACAATGAG. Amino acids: CASRNSGSSYNE. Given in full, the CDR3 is CASRNSGSSYNEQFF.

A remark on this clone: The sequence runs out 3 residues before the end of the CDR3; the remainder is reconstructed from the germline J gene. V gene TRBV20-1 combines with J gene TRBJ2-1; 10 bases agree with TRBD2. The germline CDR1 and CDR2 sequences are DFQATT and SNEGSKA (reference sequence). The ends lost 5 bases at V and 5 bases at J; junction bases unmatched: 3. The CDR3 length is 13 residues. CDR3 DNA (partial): TGCAGTGCTGGAGGGACTAGCGACAATGAG. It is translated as CSAGGTSDNE. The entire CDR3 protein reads CSAGGTSDNEQFF.

The sequenced part of the CDR3 DNA is TGTGCCAGCAGTTTAAGAGCGCCGGCTTCTAACACTGAA. It encodes CASSLRAPASNTE. The full-length CDR3 reads as CASSLRAPASNTEAFF. This chain links TRBV28 with TRBJ1-1; D not resolved. Read sequence stops 3 residues before the CDR3 end, and the germline J gene provides the missing end. CDR3 size: 16 residues. Trimming took 2 bases from V and 2 from J, leaving 15 bases between them. CDR1 is MDHEN, CDR2 SYDVKM, per germline.

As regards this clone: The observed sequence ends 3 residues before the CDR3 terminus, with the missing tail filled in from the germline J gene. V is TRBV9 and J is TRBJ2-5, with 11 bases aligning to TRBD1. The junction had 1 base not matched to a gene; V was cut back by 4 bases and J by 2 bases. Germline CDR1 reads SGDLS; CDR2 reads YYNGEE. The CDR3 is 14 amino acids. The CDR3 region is CASSRDRGQETQYF. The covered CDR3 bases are TGTGCCAGCAGCAGGGACAGGGGGCAAGAGACC.

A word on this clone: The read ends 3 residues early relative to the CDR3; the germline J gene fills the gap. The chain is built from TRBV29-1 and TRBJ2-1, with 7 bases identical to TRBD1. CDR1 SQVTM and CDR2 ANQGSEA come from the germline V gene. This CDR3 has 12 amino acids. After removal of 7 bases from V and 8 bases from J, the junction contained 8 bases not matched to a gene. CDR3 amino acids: CSAKPQGDEQFF. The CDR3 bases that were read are TGCAGCGCAAAGCCCCAGGGGGATGAG.

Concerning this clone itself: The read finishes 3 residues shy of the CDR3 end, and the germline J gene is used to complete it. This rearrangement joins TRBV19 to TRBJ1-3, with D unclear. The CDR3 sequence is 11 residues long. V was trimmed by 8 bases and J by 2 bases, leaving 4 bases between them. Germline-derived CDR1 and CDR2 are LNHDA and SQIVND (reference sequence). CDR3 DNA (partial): TGTGCCAGTCGTGCTGGAAACACC. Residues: CASRAGNT. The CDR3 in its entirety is CASRAGNTIYF.